Presented here are 3 T cell receptor beta chains from one specimen sequenced in a study of blood T cells in healthy people across ages. Primers used in a second PCR of roughly 7 to 12 cycles were a sample-barcoded 5' primer and a J-beta primer mix. Using its own MiXCR run on the 5' RACE reads, TCRdb lists one record per CDR3 protein. The data hold some 1.7 million distinct CDR3 sequences, with over 25% observed a single time. Sequenced material: blood. Every receptor here comes from a woman younger than 45 in good health.

The chain carries TRBV9 and TRBJ1-3, with D hard to call. Trimming took off 3 bases at V and 0 bases at J, with 7 bases between the two ends. Germline lookup yields CDR1 SGDLS and CDR2 YYNGEE. This CDR3 is built from 14 residues. The CDR3 here is CASSALYSGNTIYF. Written as DNA, the CDR3 is TGTGCCAGCAGCGCCCTTTACTCTGGAAACACCATATATTTT.

There are many counts of this clonotype. CDR3 DNA: TGTGCCAGCAGCGTTACTAGCTCGTTGTACTTC. It yields the protein CASSVTSSLYF. The rearrangement uses TRBV7-2 and TRBJ2-7, with a tentative D call TRBD2 (6 bases). V dropped 5 bases and J dropped 12 bases, with 14 bases sitting between them. CDR1 and CDR2 from the germline V gene are SGHTA and FQGNSA. The CDR3 has 11 residues.

This clonotype appeared a few times. The chain employs TRBV7-8 and TRBJ1-1; D unclear. The CDR3 extends over 17 amino acids. Deletions cut 0 bases from V and 0 bases from J, with 14 bases between. Looked up from germline, CDR1 is SGHVS and CDR2 is FQNEAQ. For the CDR3, the DNA is TGTGCCAGCAGCTTAGCAAGGGTAGGCAGGTTGAACACTGAAGCTTTCTTT. This translates into CASSLARVGRLNTEAFF.